The 7 T cell receptor beta chains below were found in one sample sequenced in a study of CD8+ T cells in alopecia areata. Following RNA extraction, reverse transcription yielded cDNA that acted as the sequencing template. Data came from immunoSEQ multiplex PCR; TCRdb stores just in-frame clones and leaves some out. The sample has approximately 150,000 clones; around 55% are singletons. Sequenced sample: CD4+ T cells sorted from blood. Receptors were obtained from a human donor in good health.

The chain joins TRBV5-1 to TRBJ2-3; D is ambiguous. CDR1 SGHRS and CDR2 YFSETQ come from the germline V gene. CDR3 size: 15 residues. The ends were cut back, 0 bases at V and 1 base at J, with 9 bases in the middle. The CDR3 DNA sequence: TGCGCCAGCAGCTTGGGCGCGTATGGCACAGATACGCAGTATTTT. Translating it yields CASSLGAYGTDTQYF.

The gene calls are TRBV6-1 and TRBJ2-1; D gene uncertain. CDR1 MNHNS and CDR2 SASEGT come from the germline V gene. This CDR3 has 15 amino acids. Trimming took 5 bases from V and 3 from J, leaving 14 bases between them. CDR3 protein: CASSSARRRYNEQFF. The CDR3 DNA reads TGTGCCAGCAGTTCGGCGCGCCGACGCTACAATGAGCAGTTCTTC.

This clone was detected a few times. The sample carries other DNA sequences with the same CDR3. This chain connects TRBV5-1 to TRBJ2-1, with D possibly TRBD1 on 5 matching bases. The CDR3 runs to 13 residues. The V gene lost 2 bases and the J gene lost 9 bases, with 12 bases spanning the gap. Looked up from germline, CDR1 is SGHRS and CDR2 is YFSETQ. This chain's CDR3 is CASSFQGRGEQFF. For the CDR3, the DNA is TGCGCCAGCAGCTTTCAGGGTCGAGGTGAGCAGTTCTTC.

This clone was seen more than once but under ten times. The chain couples TRBV5-4 to TRBJ1-1; perhaps TRBD1 as D (6 bases). The germline V and J ends were trimmed by 3 bases and 1 base, with 13 bases remaining between them. This CDR3 region has 15 residues. Germline V gene sequence: CDR1 SGHNT, CDR2 YYREEE (reference sequence). CDR3 sequence: CASSSTGQKNTEAFF. As DNA, the CDR3 is TGTGCCAGCAGCTCAACAGGACAGAAGAACACTGAAGCTTTCTTT.

This clone appeared a few times. The chain uses TRBV6-6 and TRBJ1-1; a possible D gene is TRBD1 (5 bases). V lost 2 bases and J lost 4, with 11 bases in between. The V gene's germline CDR1 is MNHNY and CDR2 SVGAGI (reference sequence). The CDR3 is made up of 14 amino acids. The CDR3 DNA reads TGTGCCAGCAGTTACGGGGGAACGAGCACTGAAGCTTTCTTT. It yields the protein CASSYGGTSTEAFF.

The chain couples TRBV7-3 to TRBJ2-3; TRBD2 matches at 8 bases. After removal of 5 bases from V and 0 bases from J, the junction contained 4 bases not matched to a gene. The V gene's germline CDR1 is SGHTA and CDR2 FQGTGA. The CDR3 covers 15 residues. CDR3 protein: CASSPASGSTDTQYF. The CDR3 nucleotides are TGTGCCAGCAGCCCTGCTAGCGGGAGCACAGATACGCAGTATTTT.

This clone has a handful of counts. The chain has TRBV5-1 and TRBJ1-5; D gene unclear. The CDR3 has 14 amino acids. V gave up 2 bases and J gave up 5 bases, with 11 bases separating them. Germline CDR1 is SGHRS and CDR2 is YFSETQ. CDR3 DNA sequence: TGCGCCAGCAGCTTCTCAGGTGGGGATCAGCCCCAGCATTTT. Protein: CASSFSGGDQPQHF.